The entry that follows covers one T cell receptor beta chain sequence. As yet, its antigen is unknown. As to time point: blood at routine non-recurrence follow-up after resection. TCRdb passed the 5' RACE reads through MiXCR, listing each CDR3 protein once. The sample lists tens of thousands of distinct CDR3 sequences, roughly a fifth occurring once. The record originates from a study of spatial heterogeneity in lung cancer. The CDR3 spans 15 residues. The germline gives CDR1 SGHRS, CDR2 YFSETQ. Trimming took 2 bases from V and 5 from J, leaving 17 bases between them. Notes on the study in general: The appearance of ubiquitous expanded tumor TCRs in blood was greater at resection than follow-up.

V usage is TRBV5-1 and J usage is TRBJ2-7, with D perhaps TRBD2 (6 bases). The clonotype comes from a male donor with early-stage non-small cell lung cancer. Sequenced material: PBMCs, taken at follow-up. The CDR3 bases are TGCGCCAGCAGCTTCCTTTCGGGAGATTCGAACGAGCAGTACTTC. It is translated as CASSFLSGDSNEQYF.